Presented here are 31 T cell receptor beta chains from one specimen sequenced in a study of PD-1 blockade in classical Hodgkin lymphoma. All patients experienced relapse after autologous stem cell transplantation, and brentuximab vedotin exposure was variable. Clones were sequenced by immunoSEQ multiplex PCR, and TCRdb holds only the in-frame ones, with some missing. The repertoire has more than 45,000 clones, roughly 73% of them found once; the top ten carry roughly 16%. The sample consisted of peripheral blood mononuclear cells (PBMCs), taken before the second cycle of nivolumab. The receptor set was obtained from a human donor with classical Hodgkin lymphoma.

The table lists this clone with a count of one. The chain recombines TRBV27 with TRBJ2-1; perhaps TRBD1 as D (6 bases). V was shortened by 5 bases and J by 0 bases, with 17 bases between the two germline ends. Germline CDR1 reads MNHEY; CDR2 reads SMNVEV (reference sequence). This CDR3 region has 17 residues. The CDR3 nucleotides read TGTGCCAGCAGTGCGGGCCGGGACATGAGCTCCTACAATGAGCAGTTCTTC. It translates to CASSAGRDMSSYNEQFF.

The genes are TRBV27 and TRBJ2-1; the D gene is possibly TRBD2 (5 bases). Germline assignment: CDR1 MNHEY and CDR2 SMNVEV (reference sequence). CDR3 size: 13 residues. V lost 6 bases, J lost 9 bases, and 15 bases lay in between. CDR3 in amino acids: CASRRTSTVEQFF. The CDR3 DNA follows: TGTGCCAGCAGACGCACTAGTACGGTTGAGCAGTTCTTC.

In its sample, this clone was seen once. The V gene is TRBV7-3, the J gene TRBJ1-1; D is possibly TRBD1 (5 bases). The CDR3 has 17 residues. The V and J ends lost 1 base and 4 bases respectively, with 19 bases between them. Germline CDR1 and CDR2: SGHTA and FQGTGA. The CDR3 sequence: CASSLRPGSGGTTEAFF. The CDR3 DNA is TGTGCCAGCAGCTTAAGACCCGGGAGCGGGGGGACCACTGAAGCTTTCTTT.

This clone was detected many times. This chain joins TRBV28 and TRBJ1-2; TRBD1 agrees at 7 bases. Germline V gives CDR1 MDHEN, CDR2 SYDVKM. J lost 6 bases, V lost 1 base, and 5 bases had no gene match. This CDR3 region has 14 residues. The CDR3 here is CASSLSGQRHGYTF. As DNA, the CDR3 is TGTGCCAGCAGTTTATCGGGACAGCGGCATGGCTACACCTTC.

The chain employs TRBV14 and TRBJ1-2; D remains unclear. The CDR3 extends over 15 amino acids. Trimming left V 0 bases short and J 8 bases short, with 16 bases between. CDR1 is SGHDN, CDR2 FVKESK, per germline. This CDR3 is CASSQDLGNLVGYTF. CDR3 DNA: TGTGCCAGCAGCCAAGATCTGGGGAATCTAGTCGGCTACACCTTC.

Regarding this clone: The same CDR3 is also encoded by other DNA sequences in this sample. V usage is TRBV27 and J usage is TRBJ2-7, with TRBD1 as a possible D gene (5 bases). Germline V gene sequence: CDR1 MNHEY, CDR2 SMNVEV (reference sequence). V was clipped by 4 bases and J by 4 bases, with 8 bases between them. CDR3 size: 12 residues. The CDR3 here is CASSSRGYEQYF. In DNA, the CDR3 is TGTGCCAGCAGTTCTAGGGGTTACGAGCAGTACTTC.

V is TRBV27 and J is TRBJ2-7; the D gene could be TRBD1 or TRBD2 (5 bases each). The CDR3 runs 16 residues. Germline CDR1 and CDR2: MNHEY and SMNVEV (reference sequence). Trimming pared 2 bases from V and 0 bases from J, leaving 14 bases between. The CDR3 DNA reads as TGTGCCAGCAGTTTAAGGGGACCGGCTATCTCCTACGAGCAGTACTTC. Translating gives CASSLRGPAISYEQYF.

V gene TRBV6-5 combines with J gene TRBJ2-2; the D gene is possibly TRBD1 (6 bases). The V gene's germline CDR1 is MNHEY and CDR2 SVGAGI. Trimming removed 9 bases at V and 3 bases at J, with 14 bases between. This CDR3 has 14 residues. The CDR3 loop reads CASKGPGDTGELFF. The CDR3 nucleotides read TGTGCCAGTAAGGGACCAGGGGACACCGGGGAGCTGTTTTTT.

V usage is TRBV27 and J usage is TRBJ2-1, with 7 bases fitting TRBD2. V dropped 8 bases and J dropped 7; count of bases not matched to a gene: 8. The CDR3 totals 13 residues. From germline, CDR1 is MNHEY and CDR2 SMNVEV (reference sequence). CDR3: CASGAGVVNEQFF. The CDR3 coding sequence is TGTGCCAGCGGTGCGGGAGTTGTGAATGAGCAGTTCTTC.

Notes on this clone: At one of its ends the junction is not consistent with the germline gene, which may arise from a read error. The chain carries TRBV7-7 and TRBJ2-1, with 9 bases that match TRBD2. The CDR3 contains 15 residues. The germline V gene encodes CDR1 SSHAT and CDR2 FNYEAQ (reference sequence). The CDR3 nucleotides read TGTGCTAGCAGCTTAGCGGCGGGAGGGCCCAATGAGCAGTTCTTC. Protein: CASSLAAGGPNEQFF.

V and J are TRBV19 and TRBJ2-7; TRBD1 aligns across 7 bases. There are 16 residues in the CDR3. The junction had 11 bases not matched to a gene; V was cut back by 3 bases and J by 3 bases. Per the germline V gene, CDR1 is LNHDA and CDR2 is SQIVND (reference sequence). CDR3: CASSIRGGGWDYEQYF. The CDR3 DNA reads TGTGCCAGTAGTATTAGAGGGGGCGGATGGGACTACGAGCAGTACTTC.

The chain carries TRBV27 and TRBJ1-4; D is possibly TRBD1 (5 bases). Trimming removed 2 bases at V and 0 bases at J, with 10 bases between. Germline loops: CDR1 MNHEY, CDR2 SMNVEV (reference sequence). This CDR3 is built from 16 residues. The CDR3 DNA is TGTGCCAGCAGTTTACGGGGGAGGTCAACTAATGAAAAACTGTTTTTT. Its translation is CASSLRGRSTNEKLFF. Based on the CDR3 plus reference TRBV27 and TRBJ1-4, the full variable domain is EAQVTQNPRYLITVTGKKLTVTCSQNMNHEYMSWYRQDPGLGLRQIYYSMNVEVTDKGDVPEGYKVSRKEKRNFPLILESPSPNQTSLYFCASSLRGRSTNEKLFFGSGTQLSVL.

The chain carries TRBV25-1 and TRBJ2-3; D is undetermined. V shed 3 bases and J shed 0 bases, with 13 bases lying between them. Per the germline V gene, CDR1 is MGHDK and CDR2 is SYGVNS. The CDR3 has 16 amino acids. The CDR3 loop is CASSDDQFFSTDTQYF. Here the CDR3 DNA reads TGTGCCAGCAGTGACGACCAGTTCTTTAGCACAGATACGCAGTATTTT.

As concerns this clone: A much larger clone sits a single nucleotide away, making a read error possible. Within the sample, other DNA sequences also encode this same CDR3. The gene calls are TRBV30 and TRBJ2-7; 9 nucleotides align to TRBD2. This CDR3 region has 14 residues. The trim removed 2 bases at V and 3 bases at J, leaving 5 bases unmatched. Germline CDR1 reads GTSNPN; CDR2 reads SVGIG (reference sequence). The CDR3 bases are TGTGCCTGGAGTCGCCTAGCGGGGAGCTACGAGCAGTACTTC. It translates to CAWSRLAGSYEQYF.

V is TRBV19 and J is TRBJ1-5; TRBD1 agrees at 10 bases. This CDR3 comprises 15 residues. Germline loops: CDR1 LNHDA, CDR2 SQIVND (reference sequence). With V trimmed by 6 bases and J by 5 bases, 7 bases remained unmatched. CDR3 sequence (DNA): TGTGCCAGTAGGATACCGGGACAGGGGCATCAGCCCCAGCATTTT. As protein: CASRIPGQGHQPQHF.

The chain joins TRBV9 to TRBJ2-5; D gene uncertain. V was pared by 4 bases and J by 3 bases, with 22 bases between. Germline CDR1 SGDLS, CDR2 YYNGEE. This CDR3 has 17 residues. The CDR3 DNA reads as TGTGCCAGCAGCCCTCGCGGAATCGGTAGCTCGGAAGAGACCCAGTACTTC. Its protein product is CASSPRGIGSSEETQYF. The whole variable domain, filled in from reference TRBV9 and TRBJ2-5, reads DSGVTQTPKHLITATGQRVTLRCSPRSGDLSVYWYQQSLDQGLQFLIQYYNGEERAKGNILERFSAQQFPDLHSELNLSSLELGDSALYFCASSPRGIGSSEETQYFGPGTRLLVL.

The chain carries TRBV6-5 and TRBJ1-5, with a weak D call TRBD1 (5 bases). Germline values: CDR1 MNHEY, CDR2 SVGAGI. CDR3 length equals 15 residues. V lost 5 bases, J lost 7 bases, and 18 bases lay in between. This chain's CDR3 is CASSPGLLEGQPQHF. The CDR3 coding sequence is TGTGCCAGCAGTCCGGGACTTCTGGAGGGGCAGCCCCAGCATTTT.

V gene TRBV29-1 combines with J gene TRBJ2-5; the D is unclear. There are 13 residues in the CDR3. Germline V lookup: CDR1 SQVTM, CDR2 ANQGSEA. Trimming stripped 5 bases from V and 1 base from J, with 11 bases between. CDR3 sequence: CSVSGQVQETQYF. CDR3 in DNA: TGCAGCGTTTCGGGTCAGGTCCAAGAGACCCAGTACTTC.

V is TRBV7-9 and J is TRBJ1-6, with D uncertain. CDR1 is SEHNR, CDR2 FQNEAQ, per germline (reference sequence). The CDR3 sequence is 15 residues long. Trimming shortened V by 1 base and J by 7 bases, and 11 bases separated the two germline ends. The chain's CDR3 is CASSLVAGLNSPLHF. Here the CDR3 DNA reads TGTGCCAGCAGCTTAGTAGCAGGTCTGAATTCACCCCTCCACTTT.

The chain has TRBV4-1 and TRBJ2-5; the D gene is possibly TRBD2 (6 bases). This CDR3 is built from 17 residues. The germline V and J ends were trimmed by 0 bases and 0 bases, with 14 bases remaining between them. Germline CDR1 and CDR2: MGHRA and YSYEKL. CDR3 sequence (DNA): TGCGCCAGCAGCCAAGATACCCTGGGACTCCACCAAGAGACCCAGTACTTC. Its protein product is CASSQDTLGLHQETQYF.

This chain joins TRBV25-1 and TRBJ1-2, with 8 bases identical to TRBD1. CDR1 MGHDK and CDR2 SYGVNS come from the germline V gene. Trimming at V came to 3 bases and at J to 6 bases, leaving 3 bases not matched to a gene. The CDR3 totals 13 residues. DNA of the CDR3: TGTGCCAGCAGTGACCAGGGGGCGGATGGCTACACCTTC. Its protein product is CASSDQGADGYTF.

The gene calls are TRBV30 and TRBJ1-4, with unresolved D. The CDR3 extends over 10 amino acids. The V gene's germline CDR1 is GTSNPN and CDR2 SVGIG (reference sequence). V lost 1 base, J lost 8 bases, and 2 bases lay in between. This CDR3 reads CAWSGEKLFF. The CDR3 DNA sequence: TGTGCCTGGAGTGGGGAAAAACTGTTTTTT. Full variable domain (remainder filled in from reference TRBV30 and TRBJ1-4): SQTIHQWPATLVQPVGSPLSLECTVEGTSNPNLYWYRQAAGRGLQLLFYSVGIGQISSEVPQNLSASRPQDRQFILSSKKLLLSDSGFYLCAWSGEKLFFGSGTQLSVL.

The chain uses TRBV11-2 and TRBJ2-1; 8 nucleotides align to TRBD2. The CDR3 is 13 amino acids. The germline V gene has CDR1 SGHAT and CDR2 FQNNGV. Trimming took 4 bases from V and 6 from J; bases not matched to a gene: 2. CDR3 sequence reads: CASSSGGPNEQFF. The CDR3 bases are TGTGCCAGCAGCTCGGGAGGGCCCAATGAGCAGTTCTTC.

The genes are TRBV5-6 and TRBJ1-1, with 9 bases lining up with TRBD1. This CDR3 comprises 14 residues. Germline V gene data show CDR1 as SGHDT and CDR2 as YYEEEE. Trimming took 1 base from V and 11 from J; bases not matched to a gene: 9. This CDR3 is CASSLSGTGGSAFF. The CDR3 coding sequence is TGTGCCAGCAGCTTGTCAGGCACAGGGGGCTCGGCTTTCTTT. Using reference TRBV5-6 and TRBJ1-1 for the parts outside the CDR3, the full variable domain is DAGVTQSPTHLIKTRGQQVTLRCSPKSGHDTVSWYQQALGQGPQFIFQYYEEEERQRGNFPDRFSGHQFPNYSSELNVNALLLGDSALYLCASSLSGTGGSAFFGQGTRLTVV.

The V and J genes are TRBV6-1 and TRBJ2-7; 15 nucleotides match TRBD2. Per germline, CDR1 MNHNS and CDR2 SASEGT. Trimming took 6 bases from V and 6 from J; bases not matched to a gene: 6. CDR3 length: 15 amino acids. CDR3 in DNA: TGTGCCAGCAGCTTGGGACTAGCGGGAGGTTTCGAGCAGTACTTC. This translates into CASSLGLAGGFEQYF.

The rearrangement uses TRBV7-9 and TRBJ2-2, with D maybe TRBD2 (6 bases). Germline V CDR1 and CDR2: SEHNR, FQNEAQ (reference sequence). V was pared by 2 bases and J by 2 bases, with 21 bases between. The length of the CDR3 is 19 residues. The CDR3 sequence is CASSLYGAPSAVNTGELFF. DNA of the CDR3: TGTGCCAGCAGCTTATACGGCGCCCCTAGCGCAGTAAACACCGGGGAGCTGTTTTTT.

The rearrangement joins TRBV25-1 to TRBJ2-2; 11 bases align to TRBD2. Germline CDR1 reads MGHDK; CDR2 reads SYGVNS. This CDR3 spans 17 amino acids. J gave up 0 bases and V 3 bases, and 3 bases lay outside the gene matches. The CDR3 region is CASSEVAGGPNTGELFF. In nucleotides, the CDR3 is TGTGCCAGCAGTGAGGTAGCGGGAGGGCCGAACACCGGGGAGCTGTTTTTT.

The chain is built from TRBV6-6 and TRBJ1-1, with D tentatively TRBD1 (5 bases). The ends were cut back, 2 bases at V and 4 bases at J, with 14 bases in the middle. The CDR3 runs to 15 residues. Germline-derived CDR1 and CDR2 are MNHNY and SVGAGI (reference sequence). The CDR3 DNA follows: TGTGCCAGCAGTTACGGAACGACAGTTCTCACTGAAGCTTTCTTT. It specifies CASSYGTTVLTEAFF.

A few counts support this clone. This same CDR3 is encoded by further DNA sequences in the sample. The CDR3 spells CASSLRGQSSYEQYF. The CDR3 DNA follows: TGTGCCAGCAGCTTAAGAGGTCAAAGCTCCTACGAGCAGTACTTC. This chain uses TRBV7-2 with TRBJ2-7; D gene ambiguous. CDR3 length: 15 amino acids. Germline V CDR1 and CDR2: SGHTA, FQGNSA. V was pared by 2 bases and J by 0 bases, with 11 bases between. Complete variable domain (other parts from reference TRBV7-2 and TRBJ2-7): GAGVSQSPSNKVTEKGKDVELRCDPISGHTALYWYRQSLGQGLEFLIYFQGNSAPDKSGLPSDRFSAERTGGSVSTLTIQRTQQEDSAVYLCASSLRGQSSYEQYFGPGTRLTVT.

The chain is built from TRBV19 and TRBJ1-4; tentative D call: TRBD1 (6 bases). The CDR3 length is 19 residues. Between the trimmed V and J ends, which lost 2 bases and 0 bases, there was a span of 19 bases. The germline V gene encodes CDR1 LNHDA and CDR2 SQIVND (reference sequence). Here the CDR3 reads CASSIRGSGVGATNEKLFF. CDR3 coding DNA: TGTGCCAGTAGTATAAGGGGGTCGGGCGTAGGAGCAACTAATGAAAAACTGTTTTTT.

This chain links TRBV28 with TRBJ1-1, with D perhaps TRBD1 (5 bases). Per the germline V gene, CDR1 is MDHEN and CDR2 is SYDVKM. CDR3 length: 14 residues. The V gene lost 6 bases and the J gene lost 0 bases, with 11 bases spanning the gap. CDR3 protein: CASSPTGLNTEAFF. The DNA for the CDR3 is TGTGCCAGCAGCCCCACAGGTTTGAACACTGAAGCTTTCTTT.